A selection of T cell receptor beta chains follows, all from one sample in a study of blood T cell repertoires in COVID-19. The assay was immunoSEQ multiplex PCR, and TCRdb's table has in-frame clones only and misses some. The repertoire holds more than 75,000 clones, with 75% to 90% as singletons. Sequenced material: peripheral blood. These TCRs come from a human donor in a cohort sampled during active COVID-19. The CDR3 runs from the conserved cysteine through the conserved F or W. The order of the fields is clone size, J gene, D gene, V gene, CDR3 length, CDR3 protein, CDR3 DNA. The D gene is left open where the match is weak. Rows give clone size only sometimes, using once, few, many, or a class for an expanded clone.

>.|TRBJ1-3|.|TRBV11-2|15
CASSSTRGSRDTIYF
TGTGCCAGCAGCTCGACCCGGGGGAGCAGGGACACCATATATTTT
>.|TRBJ2-3|.|TRBV9|13
CASSVQLTDTQYF
TGTGCCAGCAGCGTACAACTCACAGATACGCAGTATTTT
>.|TRBJ2-7|.|TRBV3-1/TRBV3-2|11
CASSQSGLQYF
TGTGCCAGCAGCCAGAGCGGTTTGCAGTACTTC
>few|TRBJ1-6|TRBD1|TRBV15|15
CATSREQGTNSPLHF
TGTGCCACCAGCAGAGAACAGGGGACGAATTCACCCCTCCACTTT
>few|TRBJ1-5|.|TRBV4-1|12
CASSGPNQPQHF
TGCGCCAGCAGTGGCCCCAATCAGCCCCAGCATTTT
>.|TRBJ2-1|TRBD2|TRBV9|15
CASSVSPSGRSEQFF
TGTGCCAGCAGCGTGAGTCCTAGCGGGAGGAGTGAGCAGTTCTTC
>.|TRBJ1-1|.|TRBV5-1|14
CASSVQGGGTEAFF
TGCGCCAGCAGCGTACAGGGCGGGGGGACTGAAGCTTTCTTT
>.|TRBJ2-2|TRBD1|TRBV19|13
CASSTGVTGELFF
TGTGCCAGTTCGACAGGGGTAACCGGGGAGCTGTTTTTT
>few|TRBJ2-2|TRBD2|TRBV7-6|15
CASSRDPAGAGELFF
TGTGCCAGCAGTCGCGACCCGGCGGGGGCCGGGGAGCTGTTTTTT
>.|TRBJ2-1|.|TRBV4-1|17
CASSQVFSASSYNEQFF
TGCGCCAGCAGCCAAGTCTTCAGCGCTAGCTCCTACAATGAGCAGTTCTTC
>once|TRBJ2-2|.|TRBV5-6|12
CASSLLAGELFF
TGTGCCAGCAGCCTTCTAGCCGGGGAGCTGTTTTTT
>.|TRBJ1-3|.|TRBV18|16
CASSPDSTTGGNTIYF
TGTGCCAGCTCACCGGACAGCACGACGGGGGGAAACACCATATATTTT
>.|TRBJ1-1|.|TRBV19|16
CASSIDRTITNTEAFF
TGTGCCAGTAGTATCGACAGAACCATAACGAACACTGAAGCTTTCTTT
>few|TRBJ2-1|TRBD2|TRBV5-4|16
CASSLGGTSGGNEQFF
TGTGCCAGCAGTCTCGGGGGGACTAGCGGGGGCAATGAGCAGTTCTTC
>.|TRBJ2-7|.|TRBV20-1|13
CSASYQGGYEQYF
TGCAGTGCTAGTTACCAGGGAGGCTACGAGCAGTACTTC
>.|TRBJ2-5|.|TRBV5-1|12
CASSLGVETQYF
TGCGCCAGCAGCTTGGGCGTGGAGACCCAGTACTTC
>.|TRBJ2-1|TRBD2|TRBV5-1|13
CASSLGTSNEQFF
TGCGCCAGCAGCTTGGGGACTAGCAATGAGCAGTTCTTC
>.|TRBJ1-2|TRBD1|TRBV6-2/TRBV6-3|13
CASSIGQGGGYTF
TGTGCCAGCAGTATCGGACAGGGAGGTGGCTACACCTTC
>once|TRBJ1-4|TRBD1|TRBV6-6|13
CATRGTGDEKLFF
TGTGCCACCAGGGGGACAGGGGATGAAAAACTGTTTTTT
>.|TRBJ2-5|.|TRBV5-1|13
CASSPDVGQAQYF
TGCGCCAGCAGCCCCGACGTGGGGCAGGCTCAGTACTTC
>.|TRBJ2-7|.|TRBV24-1|13
CATSDSGPSEQYF
TGTGCCACCAGTGATTCAGGCCCCAGCGAGCAGTACTTC
>few|TRBJ1-5|TRBD1|TRBV3-1/TRBV3-2|14
CASSQQGGNQPQHF
TGTGCCAGCAGCCAACAGGGGGGCAATCAGCCCCAGCATTTT
>.|TRBJ2-7|TRBD1|TRBV6-1|18
CASSEALLGGQGRYEQYF
TGTGCCAGCAGTGAAGCGCTTCTCGGGGGACAGGGGAGGTACGAGCAGTACTTC
>.|TRBJ2-3|TRBD2|TRBV5-1|16
CASSLGLAGGTDTQYF
TGCGCCAGCAGCTTAGGACTAGCGGGGGGCACAGATACGCAGTATTTT
>.|TRBJ2-7|.|TRBV19|15
CASSPYPGQSYEQYF
TGTGCCAGTAGTCCCTACCCTGGACAGTCCTACGAGCAGTACTTC
>.|TRBJ2-1|.|TRBV20-1|14
CSASTPERYPEQFF
TGCAGTGCTAGTACCCCGGAGAGGTATCCTGAGCAGTTCTTC
>.|TRBJ2-7|.|TRBV18|13
CASSKTGSYEQYF
TGTGCCAGCTCAAAGACTGGATCCTACGAGCAGTACTTC
>.|TRBJ2-1|.|TRBV7-9|17
CASSQGRARDPFNEQFF
TGTGCCAGCAGCCAAGGAAGGGCGAGGGATCCGTTCAATGAGCAGTTCTTC
>.|TRBJ2-5|.|TRBV5-1|15
CASSEGQTPSETQYF
TGCGCCAGCAGCGAAGGACAGACCCCCTCGGAGACCCAGTACTTC
>.|TRBJ2-7|.|TRBV5-6|13
CASSLGSSYEQYF
TGTGCCAGCAGCTTGGGGAGCTCCTACGAGCAGTACTTC
>.|TRBJ2-7|TRBD1|TRBV6-5|14
CASRRSDRGYEQYF
TGTGCCAGCAGAAGATCGGACAGGGGCTACGAGCAGTACTTC
>.|TRBJ2-7|.|TRBV9|16
CASSVGDGRGVYEQYF
TGTGCCAGCAGCGTAGGCGACGGTCGAGGAGTTTACGAGCAGTACTTC
>.|TRBJ1-5|TRBD1|TRBV19|17
CASSSLTGTGAGQPQHF
TGTGCCAGTAGCTCCTTAACCGGGACAGGGGCCGGGCAGCCCCAGCATTTT
>.|TRBJ1-5|TRBD1|TRBV7-3|14
CASSRDRTNQPQHF
TGTGCCAGCAGTCGGGACAGGACCAATCAGCCCCAGCATTTT
>.|TRBJ2-5|TRBD2|TRBV6-6|13
CASSGGGQETQYF
TGTGCCAGCAGTGGGGGAGGGCAAGAGACCCAGTACTTC
>.|TRBJ1-2|TRBD1|TRBV6-6|14
CASNHRQGAYGYTF
TGTGCCAGCAATCATCGACAGGGGGCTTATGGCTACACCTTC